The T cell receptor (beta chain) under discussion was sequenced for a study of regulatory T cells in long-lasting Graves disease. Described time point: newly diagnosed GD, antithyroid drugs for less than 3 months. The TCR library was prepared using RNA isolated from PBMCs. According to the study, TCR beta libraries were built with iRepertoire HTBI primers and CDR3-region Arm-PCR. TCRdb fed the multiplex PCR reads into MiXCR, producing one record per CDR3 protein. The data contain under 450,000 distinct CDR3 sequences, 15% to 20% of them seen just once; the ten biggest clones take up around 20%. Germline V gene data show CDR1 as SGDLS and CDR2 as YYNGEE. The CDR3 consists of 14 residues. Trimming stripped 0 bases from V and 10 bases from J, with 16 bases between. Study-level results: Newly diagnosed Graves' patients exceeded persistent ones in TCR diversity.

Remarks on this clonotype: What it binds is unknown.

These data were also filed under a second study, of T cells in Graves' hyperthyroidism and ophthalmopathy. From that paper: Diagnoses used clinical symptoms, serum thyroxine and TRAb, thyroid ultrasound and orbital computed tomography.

The chain carries TRBV9 and TRBJ1-2; tentatively, D is TRBD1 (5 bases). The clonotype comes from a woman younger than 30 with Graves disease. The specimen comprised peripheral blood mononuclear cells (PBMCs), sampled at new diagnosis, from a patient treated with antithyroid drugs. Written as DNA, the CDR3 is TGTGCCAGCAGCGTAGCAGGGAGATTGGATGACTACACCTTC. This translates into CASSVAGRLDDYTF.